This entry is about one TCR beta chain. As yet, its antigen is unknown. The entry originates in a study of T-cell memory formation after mild COVID-19. Study-wide background: Largely, the TCR clusters proved donor specific.

After 5'RACE with constant-segment primers, TCR alpha and TCR beta cDNA libraries carrying sample barcodes and UMIs were obtained. From the 5' RACE reads, TCRdb called clonotypes with MiXCR, one entry per CDR3 protein. The table shows 250,000 to 350,000 distinct CDR3 sequences, with roughly 21% occurring only once. Study-wide results and limits: The finding that pre-infection memory included some responding clones suggested that cross-reactive memory joined.

Sequenced sample: PBMCs or a T cell subset sorted from them (not recorded which). The receptor comes from a man between 18 and 35 years old who had mild COVID-19 (a few samples of this study predate the infection). Cell type and time point are not known.

This CDR3 is CASSLAGGGNTEAFF. The CDR3 nucleotides read TGCGCCAGCAGCTTGGCCGGAGGAGGGAACACTGAAGCTTTCTTT. The chain combines TRBV5-1 with TRBJ1-1, with D uncertain. From germline, CDR1 is SGHRS and CDR2 YFSETQ. This CDR3 spans 15 amino acids. The V gene lost 0 bases and the J gene lost 1 base, with 10 bases spanning the gap. The full variable domain, completed using reference TRBV5-1 and TRBJ1-1, is KAGVTQTPRYLIKTRGQQVTLSCSPISGHRSVSWYQQTPGQGLQFLFEYFSETQRNKGNFPGRFSGRQFSNSRSEMNVSTLELGDSALYLCASSLAGGGNTEAFFGQGTRLTVV.